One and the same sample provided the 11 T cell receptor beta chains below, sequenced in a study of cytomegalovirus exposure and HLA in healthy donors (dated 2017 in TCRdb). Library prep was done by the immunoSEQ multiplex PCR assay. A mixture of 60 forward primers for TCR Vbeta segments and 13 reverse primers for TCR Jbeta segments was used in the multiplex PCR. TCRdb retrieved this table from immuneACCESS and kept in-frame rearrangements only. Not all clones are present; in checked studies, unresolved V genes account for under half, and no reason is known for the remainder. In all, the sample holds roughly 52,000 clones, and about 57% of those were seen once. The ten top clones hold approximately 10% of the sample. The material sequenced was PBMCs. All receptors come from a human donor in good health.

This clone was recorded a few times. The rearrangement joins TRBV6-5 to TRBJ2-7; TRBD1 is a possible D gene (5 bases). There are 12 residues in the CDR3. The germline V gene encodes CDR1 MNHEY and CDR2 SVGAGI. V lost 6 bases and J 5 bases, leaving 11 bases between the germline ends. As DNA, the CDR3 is TGTGCCAGCAGGCAGGGTTTACACGAGCAGTACTTC. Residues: CASRQGLHEQYF.

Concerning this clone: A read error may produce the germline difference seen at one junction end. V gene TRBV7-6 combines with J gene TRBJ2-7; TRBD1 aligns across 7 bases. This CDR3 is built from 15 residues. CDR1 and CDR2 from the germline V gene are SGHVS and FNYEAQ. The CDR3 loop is CASSPWTGSSYEQCF. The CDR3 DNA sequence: TGTGCCAGCAGCCCTTGGACAGGATCTTCCTACGAGCAGTGCTTC.

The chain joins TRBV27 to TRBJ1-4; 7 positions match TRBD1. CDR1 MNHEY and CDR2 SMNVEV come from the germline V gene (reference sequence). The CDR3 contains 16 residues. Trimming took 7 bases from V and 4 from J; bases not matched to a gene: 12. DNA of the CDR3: TGTGCCAGCATGCGAAAAAGACAGGGAGATAATGAAAAACTGTTTTTT. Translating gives CASMRKRQGDNEKLFF.

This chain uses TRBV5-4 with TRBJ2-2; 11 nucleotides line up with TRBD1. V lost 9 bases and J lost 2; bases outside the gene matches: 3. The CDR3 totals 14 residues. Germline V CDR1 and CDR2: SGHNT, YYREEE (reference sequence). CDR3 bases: TGTGCCATCGGACAGGGGGCCAACACCGGGGAGCTGTTTTTT. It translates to CAIGQGANTGELFF.

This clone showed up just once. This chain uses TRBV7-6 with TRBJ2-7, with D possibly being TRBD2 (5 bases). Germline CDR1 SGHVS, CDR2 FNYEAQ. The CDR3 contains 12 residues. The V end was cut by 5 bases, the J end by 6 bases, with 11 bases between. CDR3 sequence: CASSHPGSEQYF. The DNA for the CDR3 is TGTGCCAGCAGCCACCCGGGATCCGAGCAGTACTTC.

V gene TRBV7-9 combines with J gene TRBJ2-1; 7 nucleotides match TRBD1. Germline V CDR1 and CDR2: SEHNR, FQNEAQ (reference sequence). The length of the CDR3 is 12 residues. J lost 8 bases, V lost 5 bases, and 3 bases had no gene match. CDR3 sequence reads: CASSTQGDEQFF. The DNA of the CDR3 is TGTGCCAGCAGCACTCAGGGGGATGAGCAGTTCTTC.

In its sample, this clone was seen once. The CDR3 sequence: CASSRQLNSNQPQHF. The CDR3 nucleotides read TGTGCCAGCAGCCGACAGTTAAATAGCAATCAGCCCCAGCATTTT. This chain connects TRBV6-5 to TRBJ1-5; D possibly corresponds to TRBD1 (5 bases). The CDR3 length is 15 residues. Trimming pared 6 bases from V and 0 bases from J, leaving 12 bases between. Germline V gives CDR1 MNHEY, CDR2 SVGAGI.

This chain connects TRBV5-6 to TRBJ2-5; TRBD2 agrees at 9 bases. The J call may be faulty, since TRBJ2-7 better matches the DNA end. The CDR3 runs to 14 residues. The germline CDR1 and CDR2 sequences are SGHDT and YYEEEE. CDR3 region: CASSLASGTYEQYF. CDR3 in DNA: TGTGCCAGCAGCTTGGCTAGCGGGACCTACGAGCAGTACTTC.

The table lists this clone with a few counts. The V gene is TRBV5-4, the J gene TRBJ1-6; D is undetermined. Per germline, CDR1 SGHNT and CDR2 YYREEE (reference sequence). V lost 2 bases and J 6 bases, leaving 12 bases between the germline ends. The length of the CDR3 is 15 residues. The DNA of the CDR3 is TGTGCCAGCAGCTTCACGGGGAAGGGTAATTCACCCCTCCACTTT. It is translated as CASSFTGKGNSPLHF.

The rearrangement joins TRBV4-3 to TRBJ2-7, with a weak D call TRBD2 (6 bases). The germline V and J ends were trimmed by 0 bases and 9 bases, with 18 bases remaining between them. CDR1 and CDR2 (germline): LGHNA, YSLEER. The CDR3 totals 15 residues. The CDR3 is CASSQDFQAPGVQYF. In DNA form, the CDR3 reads TGCGCCAGCAGCCAAGACTTTCAGGCCCCGGGGGTGCAGTACTTC.

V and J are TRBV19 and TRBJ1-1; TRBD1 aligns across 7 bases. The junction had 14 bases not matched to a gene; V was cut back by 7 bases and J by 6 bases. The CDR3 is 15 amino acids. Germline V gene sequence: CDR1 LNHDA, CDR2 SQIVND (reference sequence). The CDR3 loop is CASTQMGTVSAEAFF. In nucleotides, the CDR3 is TGTGCCAGTACCCAGATGGGGACAGTTAGTGCTGAAGCTTTCTTT.